This TCR beta chain was obtained from a study of T cells after yellow fever vaccination. Study overall: With SMART-Seq v4 Ultra Low Input, the fractions containing low cell numbers were prepared.

The CDR3 length is 18 residues. 5'RACE template switching produced TCR cDNA carrying a universal primer site and UMIs. MiXCR, run by TCRdb on the 5' RACE reads, gives a single entry per CDR3 protein. The data show 250,000 to 300,000 distinct CDR3 sequences, over 4.5% seen once. The study's findings and limits: Detected again after the booster were most primary-vaccination clones, at about 96% CD4 and approximately 85% CD8. Compared with primary, the secondary response was weaker and peaked at day 5, not 15.

With regard to this clonotype: The antigen remains unidentified.

The sequence was collected from a man aged 18-30 years who received the YFV17D yellow fever vaccine. The V gene is TRBV21-1, the J gene TRBJ2-6; the D call in the table, TRBD1, was not verified against the DNA. TRBV21-1 is labeled a pseudogene. The sample was CD4+ T cells sorted from PBMCs, taken on the day of the yellow fever booster vaccination. CDR3 in DNA: TGTGCCAGCAGCAAAGTTGGGGACAGGGACGCTGGGGCCAACGTCCTGACTTTC. Protein sequence: CASSKVGDRDAGANVLTF.